Listed below are T cell receptor beta chains from one sample, sequenced in a study of blood T cell repertoires in COVID-19. Data came from immunoSEQ multiplex PCR; TCRdb stores just in-frame clones and leaves some out. The table records around 300,000 clones, around 89% of them present only once. Sequencing was performed on PBMCs or T cells enriched from blood (not recorded which). The receptors originated from a woman between 18 and 30 years old who had recovered from COVID-19. The conserved cysteine and the conserved F or W are not part of the CDR3 here.

TRBJ2-3,TRBV9,ASSEWQGDTQY
TRBJ2-2,TRBV3-1/TRBV3-2,ASGRGTGELF
TRBJ1-2,TRBV2,ANRSSAGYGYT
TRBJ2-5,TRBV18,ATKGLAGQETQY
TRBJ2-1,TRBV4-1,ASSQGASGYNEQF
TRBJ2-1,TRBV5-4,ASSAGTSRSEQF
TRBJ1-2,TRBV30,AWSEQGYGYT
TRBJ1-5,TRBV28,ASSPPYQPQH
TRBJ2-5,TRBV6-5,ASSFLQGARETQY
TRBJ2-5,TRBV28,ASSYPLAGTQETQY
TRBJ2-7,TRBV3-1/TRBV3-2,ASSQDSRLGEQY
TRBJ1-5,TRBV5-5,ASSSEGQGGQPQH
TRBJ2-7,TRBV27,ASSSRLAGPSYEQY
TRBJ2-7,TRBV19,ASSKWGDSYEQY
TRBJ2-7,TRBV23-1,ASSQRLEQY
TRBJ2-7,TRBV5-1,ASSSTVKGSSYEQY
TRBJ1-1,TRBV28,ASSRREAF
TRBJ2-7,TRBV30,AWSPTSGGYEQY